This TCR beta chain was recovered during a study of blood T cell repertoires in COVID-19. V gave up 4 bases and J gave up 2 bases; unmatched junction bases: 4. Germline V CDR1 and CDR2: SGDLS, YYNGEE. The length of the CDR3 is 16 residues. TCRdb's table, derived via immunoSEQ multiplex PCR, lists solely in-frame clones and lacks some. The data contain about 43,000 clones, more than 75% of them singletons. This clone is a singleton in its sample. The receptor was isolated from a human donor in a cohort sampled during active COVID-19. The sample comprised peripheral blood. The chain recombines TRBV9 with TRBJ2-3; 13 bases map to TRBD2. The CDR3 protein is CASSTGLAGTTDTQYF. The DNA for the CDR3 is TGTGCCAGCAGCACGGGACTAGCGGGAACCACAGATACGCAGTATTTT.